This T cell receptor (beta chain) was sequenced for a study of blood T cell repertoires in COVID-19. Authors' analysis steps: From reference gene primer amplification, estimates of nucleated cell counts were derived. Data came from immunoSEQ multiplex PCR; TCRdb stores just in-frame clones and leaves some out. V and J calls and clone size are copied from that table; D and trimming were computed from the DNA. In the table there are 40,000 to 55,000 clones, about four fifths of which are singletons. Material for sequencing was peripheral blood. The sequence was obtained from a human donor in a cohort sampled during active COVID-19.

CDR3 nucleotide sequence: TGTGCCAGAGCCAGACAGGGACCAAATGAGCAGTTCTTC. Protein product: CARARQGPNEQFF. The chain links TRBV10-3 to TRBJ2-1; 7 nucleotides match TRBD1. The germline V gene encodes CDR1 ENHRY and CDR2 SYGVKD. The J segment lost 7 bases and the V segment lost 10 bases, leaving 10 bases of the junction unmatched. The CDR3 spans 13 residues.